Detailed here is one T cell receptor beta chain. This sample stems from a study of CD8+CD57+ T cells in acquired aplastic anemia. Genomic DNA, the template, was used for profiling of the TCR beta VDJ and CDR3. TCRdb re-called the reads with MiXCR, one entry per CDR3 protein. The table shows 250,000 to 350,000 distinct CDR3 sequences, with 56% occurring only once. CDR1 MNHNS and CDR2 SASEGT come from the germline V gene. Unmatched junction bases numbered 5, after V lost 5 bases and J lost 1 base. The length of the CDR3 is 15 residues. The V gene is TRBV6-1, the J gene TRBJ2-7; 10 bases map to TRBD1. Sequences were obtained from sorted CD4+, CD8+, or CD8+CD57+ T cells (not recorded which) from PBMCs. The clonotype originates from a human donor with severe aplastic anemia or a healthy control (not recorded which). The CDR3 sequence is CASSYRDRGSYEQYF. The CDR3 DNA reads TGTGCCAGCAGTTATAGGGACAGGGGTTCCTACGAGCAGTACTTC.